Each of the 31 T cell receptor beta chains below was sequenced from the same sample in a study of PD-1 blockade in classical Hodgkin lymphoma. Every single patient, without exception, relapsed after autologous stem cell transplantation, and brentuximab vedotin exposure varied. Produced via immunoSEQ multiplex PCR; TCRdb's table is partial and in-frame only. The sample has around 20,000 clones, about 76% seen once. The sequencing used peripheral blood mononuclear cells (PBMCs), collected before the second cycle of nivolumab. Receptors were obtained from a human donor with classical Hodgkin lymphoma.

This CDR3 is CASSPRSYFTMNTEAFF. The CDR3 bases are TGTGCCAGCAGCCCAAGAAGTTATTTCACCATGAACACTGAAGCTTTCTTT. The chain recombines TRBV5-8 with TRBJ1-1; D is ambiguous. The germline gives CDR1 SGHTS, CDR2 YDEGEE. Trimming removed 4 bases at V and 0 bases at J, with 19 bases between. The CDR3 contains 17 residues.

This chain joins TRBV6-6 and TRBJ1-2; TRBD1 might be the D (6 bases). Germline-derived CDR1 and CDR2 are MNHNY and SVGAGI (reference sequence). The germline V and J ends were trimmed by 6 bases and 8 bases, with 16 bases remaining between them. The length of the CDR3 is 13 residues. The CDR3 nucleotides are TGTGCCAGCAGGCAAACAGGGCCCAGGGGCTACACCTTC. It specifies CASRQTGPRGYTF.

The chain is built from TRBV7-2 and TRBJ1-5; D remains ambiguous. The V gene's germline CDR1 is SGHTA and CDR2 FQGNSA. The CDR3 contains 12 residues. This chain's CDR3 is CAAGGSNQPQHF. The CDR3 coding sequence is TGTGCGGCTGGAGGTTCCAATCAGCCCCAGCATTTT.

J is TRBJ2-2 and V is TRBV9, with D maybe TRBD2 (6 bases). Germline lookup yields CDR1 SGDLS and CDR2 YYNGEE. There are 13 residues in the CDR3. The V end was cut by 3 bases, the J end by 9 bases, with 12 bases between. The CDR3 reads CASSAVRERELFF. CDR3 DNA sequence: TGTGCCAGCAGCGCTGTCCGGGAGCGGGAGCTGTTTTTT.

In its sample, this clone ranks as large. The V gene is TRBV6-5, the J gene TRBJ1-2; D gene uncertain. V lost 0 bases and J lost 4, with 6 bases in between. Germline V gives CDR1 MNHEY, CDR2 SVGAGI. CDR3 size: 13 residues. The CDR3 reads CASSYSEVYGYTF. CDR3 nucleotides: TGTGCCAGCAGTTACTCAGAGGTCTATGGCTACACCTTC.

The CDR3 coding sequence is TGTGCCAGCAGATCTGACACGAACATTCAGTACTTC. Protein product: CASRSDTNIQYF. This chain connects TRBV6-1 to TRBJ2-4, with D uncertain. This CDR3 has 12 amino acids. V dropped 6 bases and J dropped 7 bases, with 10 bases sitting between them. Germline V CDR1 and CDR2: MNHNS, SASEGT.

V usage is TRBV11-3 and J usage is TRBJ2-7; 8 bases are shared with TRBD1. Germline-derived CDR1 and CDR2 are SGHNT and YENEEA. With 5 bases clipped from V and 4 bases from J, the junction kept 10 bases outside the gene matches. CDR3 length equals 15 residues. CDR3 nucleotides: TGTGCCAGCAGCCGCAACCATGGACAGGGATACGAGCAGTACTTC. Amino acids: CASSRNHGQGYEQYF.

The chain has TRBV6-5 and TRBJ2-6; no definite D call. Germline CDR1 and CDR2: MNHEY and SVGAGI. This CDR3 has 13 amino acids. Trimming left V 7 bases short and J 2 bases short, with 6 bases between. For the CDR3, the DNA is TGTGCCAGCAACCGTGCTGGGGCCAACGTCCTGACTTTC. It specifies CASNRAGANVLTF.

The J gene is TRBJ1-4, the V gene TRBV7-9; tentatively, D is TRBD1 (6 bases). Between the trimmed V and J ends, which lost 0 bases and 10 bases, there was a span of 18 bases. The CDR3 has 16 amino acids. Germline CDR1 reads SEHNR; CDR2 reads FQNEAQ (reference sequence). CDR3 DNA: TGTGCCAGCAGCTTAGCTGGGGGACCGGGGGGCGTAAAACTGTTTTTT. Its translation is CASSLAGGPGGVKLFF. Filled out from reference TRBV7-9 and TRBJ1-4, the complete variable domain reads DTGVSQNPRHKITKRGQNVTFRCDPISEHNRLYWYRQTLGQGPEFLTYFQNEAQLEKSRLLSDRFSAERPKGSFSTLEIQRTEQGDSAMYLCASSLAGGPGGVKLFFGSGTQLSVL.

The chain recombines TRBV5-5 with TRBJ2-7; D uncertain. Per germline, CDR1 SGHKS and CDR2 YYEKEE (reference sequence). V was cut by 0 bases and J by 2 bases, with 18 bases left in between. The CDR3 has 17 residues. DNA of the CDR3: TGTGCCAGCAGCTTGGCTGCATCCGGCGCCTGGACCTACGAGCAGTACTTC. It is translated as CASSLAASGAWTYEQYF.

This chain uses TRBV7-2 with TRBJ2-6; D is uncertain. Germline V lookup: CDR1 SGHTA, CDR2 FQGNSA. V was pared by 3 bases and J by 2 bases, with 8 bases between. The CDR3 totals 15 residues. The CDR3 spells CASSFRQAGANVLTF. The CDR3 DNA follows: TGTGCCAGCAGCTTTAGGCAAGCTGGGGCCAACGTCCTGACTTTC.

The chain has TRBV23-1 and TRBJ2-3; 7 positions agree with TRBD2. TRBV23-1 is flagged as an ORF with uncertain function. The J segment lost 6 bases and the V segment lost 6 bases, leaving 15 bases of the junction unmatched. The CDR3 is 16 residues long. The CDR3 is CASSLLAVGGMDTQYF. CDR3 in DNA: TGCGCCAGCAGCCTGCTGGCCGTCGGGGGGATGGATACGCAGTATTTT.

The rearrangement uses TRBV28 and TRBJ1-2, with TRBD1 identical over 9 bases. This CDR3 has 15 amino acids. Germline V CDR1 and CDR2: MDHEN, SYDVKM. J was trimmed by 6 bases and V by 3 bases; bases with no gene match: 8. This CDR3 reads CASSLWQQGADGYTF. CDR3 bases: TGTGCCAGCAGTTTGTGGCAACAGGGGGCGGATGGCTACACCTTC.

DNA of the CDR3: TGCGCCAGCAGCCGCGGGACAGTCCAAGAGACCCAGTACTTC. Translated: CASSRGTVQETQYF. The V gene is TRBV4-1, the J gene TRBJ2-5; D perhaps matches TRBD1 (7 bases). This CDR3 is built from 14 residues. Germline V lookup: CDR1 MGHRA, CDR2 YSYEKL. V was trimmed by 4 bases and J by 1 base, leaving 10 bases between them.

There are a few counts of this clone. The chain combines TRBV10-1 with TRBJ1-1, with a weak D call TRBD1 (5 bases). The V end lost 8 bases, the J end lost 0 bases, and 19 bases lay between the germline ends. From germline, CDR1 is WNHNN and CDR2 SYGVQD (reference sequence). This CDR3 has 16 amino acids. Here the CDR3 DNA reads TGCGCCAGCGGATCTAACAGGACGGACATGAACACTGAAGCTTTCTTT. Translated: CASGSNRTDMNTEAFF.

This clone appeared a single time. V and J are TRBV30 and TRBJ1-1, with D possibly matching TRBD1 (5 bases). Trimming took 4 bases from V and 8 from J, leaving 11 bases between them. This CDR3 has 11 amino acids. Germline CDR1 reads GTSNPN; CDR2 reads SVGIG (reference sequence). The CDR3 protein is CAWTGKLEAFF. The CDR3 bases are TGTGCCTGGACAGGGAAACTGGAAGCTTTCTTT.

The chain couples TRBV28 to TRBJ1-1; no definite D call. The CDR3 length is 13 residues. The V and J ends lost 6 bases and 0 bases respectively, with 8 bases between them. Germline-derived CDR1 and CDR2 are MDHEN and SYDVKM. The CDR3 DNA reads TGTGCCAGCAGGGATCTCATGAACACTGAAGCTTTCTTT. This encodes CASRDLMNTEAFF.

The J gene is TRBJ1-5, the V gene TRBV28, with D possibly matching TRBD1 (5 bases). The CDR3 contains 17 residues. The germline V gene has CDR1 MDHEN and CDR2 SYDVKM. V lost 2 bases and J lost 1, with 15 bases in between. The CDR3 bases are TGTGCCAGCAGTTTAATCAGGGTCTCGATGAGCAATCAGCCCCAGCATTTT. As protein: CASSLIRVSMSNQPQHF. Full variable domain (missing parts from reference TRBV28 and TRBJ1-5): DVKVTQSSRYLVKRTGEKVFLECVQDMDHENMFWYRQDPGLGLRLIYFSYDVKMKEKGDIPEGYSVSREKKERFSLILESASTNQTSMYLCASSLIRVSMSNQPQHFGDGTRLSIL.

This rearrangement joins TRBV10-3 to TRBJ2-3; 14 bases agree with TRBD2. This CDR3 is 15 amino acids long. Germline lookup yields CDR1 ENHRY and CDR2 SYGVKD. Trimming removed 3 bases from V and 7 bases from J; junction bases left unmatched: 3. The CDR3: CAISDRLAGGNTQYF. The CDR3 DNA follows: TGTGCCATCAGTGACAGACTAGCGGGGGGGAATACGCAGTATTTT.

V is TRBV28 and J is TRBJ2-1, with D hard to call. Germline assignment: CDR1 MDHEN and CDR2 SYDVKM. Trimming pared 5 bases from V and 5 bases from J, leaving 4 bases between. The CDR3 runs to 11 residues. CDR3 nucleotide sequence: TGTGCCAGCAGTAACGACAATGAGCAGTTCTTC. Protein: CASSNDNEQFF.

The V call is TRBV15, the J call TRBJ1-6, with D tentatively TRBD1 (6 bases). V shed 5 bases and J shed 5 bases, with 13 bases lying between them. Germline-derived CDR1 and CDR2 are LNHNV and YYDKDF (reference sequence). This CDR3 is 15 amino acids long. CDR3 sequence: CATSLGGADNSPLHF. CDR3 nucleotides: TGTGCCACCAGCCTTGGGGGGGCGGATAATTCACCCCTCCACTTT.

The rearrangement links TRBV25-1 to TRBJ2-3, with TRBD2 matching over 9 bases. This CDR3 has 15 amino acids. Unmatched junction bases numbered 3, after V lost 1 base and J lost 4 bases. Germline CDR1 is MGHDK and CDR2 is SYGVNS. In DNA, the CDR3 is TGTGCCAGCAGTGAATTTAGCGGGAGCCCAGATACGCAGTATTTT. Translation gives CASSEFSGSPDTQYF.

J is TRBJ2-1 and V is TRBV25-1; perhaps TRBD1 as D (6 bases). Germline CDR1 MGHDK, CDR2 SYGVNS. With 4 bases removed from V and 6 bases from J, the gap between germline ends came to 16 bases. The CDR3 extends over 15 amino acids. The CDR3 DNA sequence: TGTGCCAGCAGTGGAGGGGGACACCTATTCAATGAGCAGTTCTTC. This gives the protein CASSGGGHLFNEQFF.

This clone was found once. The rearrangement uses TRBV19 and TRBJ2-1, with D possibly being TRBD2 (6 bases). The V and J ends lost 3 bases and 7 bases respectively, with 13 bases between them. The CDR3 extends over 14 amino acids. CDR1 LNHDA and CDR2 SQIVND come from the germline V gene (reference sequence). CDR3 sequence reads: CASSMAGYGNEQFF. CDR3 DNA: TGTGCCAGTAGTATGGCGGGGTACGGAAATGAGCAGTTCTTC. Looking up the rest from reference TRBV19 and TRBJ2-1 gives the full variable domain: DGGITQSPKYLFRKEGQNVTLSCEQNLNHDAMYWYRQDPGQGLRLIYYSQIVNDFQKGDIAEGYSVSREKKESFPLTVTSAQKNPTAFYLCASSMAGYGNEQFFGPGTRLTVL.

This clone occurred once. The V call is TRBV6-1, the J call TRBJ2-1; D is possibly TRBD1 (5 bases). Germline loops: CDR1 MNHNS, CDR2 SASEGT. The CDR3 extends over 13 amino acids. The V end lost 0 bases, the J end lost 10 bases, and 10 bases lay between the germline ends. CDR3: CASSEAHHREQFF. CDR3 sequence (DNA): TGTGCCAGCAGTGAAGCCCACCACAGGGAGCAGTTCTTC.

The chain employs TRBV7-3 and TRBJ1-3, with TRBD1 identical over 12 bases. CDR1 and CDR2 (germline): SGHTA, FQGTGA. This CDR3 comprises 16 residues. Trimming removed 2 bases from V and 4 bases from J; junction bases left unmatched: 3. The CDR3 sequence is CASSLGTGGSGNTIYF. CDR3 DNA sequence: TGTGCCAGCAGCTTAGGGACAGGGGGCTCAGGAAACACCATATATTTT.

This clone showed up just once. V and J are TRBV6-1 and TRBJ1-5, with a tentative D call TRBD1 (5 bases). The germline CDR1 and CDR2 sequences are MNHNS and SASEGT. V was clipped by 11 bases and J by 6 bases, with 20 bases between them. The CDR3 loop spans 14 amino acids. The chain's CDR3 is CAGAPRPGGQPQHF. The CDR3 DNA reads TGTGCCGGGGCCCCAAGGCCGGGGGGTCAGCCCCAGCATTTT.

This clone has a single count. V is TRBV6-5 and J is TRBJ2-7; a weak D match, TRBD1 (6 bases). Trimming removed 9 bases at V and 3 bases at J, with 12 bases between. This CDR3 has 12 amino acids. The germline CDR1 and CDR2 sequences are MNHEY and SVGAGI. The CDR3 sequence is CASQTGSYEQYF. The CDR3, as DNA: TGTGCCAGTCAGACAGGAAGCTACGAGCAGTACTTC.

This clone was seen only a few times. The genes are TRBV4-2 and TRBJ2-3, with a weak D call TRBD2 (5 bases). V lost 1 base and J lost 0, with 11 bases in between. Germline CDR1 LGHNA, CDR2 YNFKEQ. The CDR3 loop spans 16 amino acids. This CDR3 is CASSQGREISTDTQYF. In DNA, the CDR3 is TGTGCCAGCAGCCAAGGACGGGAAATAAGCACAGATACGCAGTATTTT.

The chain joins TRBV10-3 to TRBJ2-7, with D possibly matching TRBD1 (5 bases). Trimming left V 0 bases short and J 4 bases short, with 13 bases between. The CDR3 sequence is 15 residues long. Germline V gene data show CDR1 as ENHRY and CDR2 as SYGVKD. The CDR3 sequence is CAISESIRVGYEQYF. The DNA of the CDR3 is TGTGCCATCAGTGAGTCGATCAGGGTTGGGTACGAGCAGTACTTC.

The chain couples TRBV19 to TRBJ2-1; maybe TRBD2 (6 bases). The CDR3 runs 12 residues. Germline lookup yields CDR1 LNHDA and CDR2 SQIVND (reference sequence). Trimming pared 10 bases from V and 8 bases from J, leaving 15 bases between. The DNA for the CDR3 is TGTGCCACCGGCCGGGAGATGGATGAGCAGTTCTTC. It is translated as CATGREMDEQFF.